The T cell receptor beta chain under discussion was sequenced for a study of blood T cell repertoires in COVID-19. This clone was counted a single time. Clones were read by immunoSEQ multiplex PCR, and TCRdb kept only the in-frame ones, dropping some. The sample shows approximately 67,000 clones, under 95% of them seen only once. V dropped 2 bases and J dropped 1 base, with 11 bases sitting between them. The length of the CDR3 is 15 residues. Per the germline V gene, CDR1 is SNHLY and CDR2 is FYNNEI. The chain joins TRBV2 to TRBJ1-1, with D unresolved. The TCR originated in a woman aged 60 to 75 with active COVID-19. The specimen was peripheral blood. CDR3 loop: CASSEMGRANTEAFF. The CDR3 nucleotides read TGTGCCAGCAGTGAAATGGGCAGAGCGAACACTGAAGCTTTCTTT. The full variable domain, its missing parts supplied by reference TRBV2 and TRBJ1-1, is EPEVTQTPSHQVTQMGQEVILRCVPISNHLYFYWYRQILGQKVEFLVSFYNNEISEKSEIFDDQFSVERPDGSNFTLKIRSTKLEDSAMYFCASSEMGRANTEAFFGQGTRLTVV.